This is a list of T cell receptor beta chains from one sample in a study of T cells after yellow fever vaccination. MiXCR, applied by TCRdb to the 5' RACE reads, yields one record per CDR3 protein. Of some 250,000 distinct CDR3 sequences in the sample, 6.9% were seen once. The sequencing here drew on CD4+ T cells sorted from PBMCs, taken 15 days after the yellow fever booster vaccination. These receptors were collected from a man aged 30 to 45 who received the YFV17D yellow fever vaccine. The CDR3 runs from the conserved cysteine through the conserved F or W. A D gene is named only where the DNA matches it firmly. Where a row states a size, it is once, few, many or the class of an expanded clone; other rows omit it.

clone_size: many; j_call: TRBJ2-1; d_call: .; v_call: TRBV7-2; cdr3_aa: CASSLSSGSYNEQFF; cdr3_nt: TGTGCCAGCAGCTTATCCAGCGGTTCCTACAATGAGCAGTTCTTC
clone_size: few; j_call: TRBJ2-6; d_call: TRBD1; v_call: TRBV7-2; cdr3_aa: CASSGQGASGANVLTF; cdr3_nt: TGTGCCAGCAGTGGACAGGGGGCCTCTGGGGCCAACGTCCTGACTTTC
clone_size: .; j_call: TRBJ2-5; d_call: .; v_call: TRBV7-8; cdr3_aa: CASSFGFWPETQYF; cdr3_nt: TGTGCCAGCAGCTTCGGGTTCTGGCCAGAGACCCAGTACTTC
clone_size: many; j_call: TRBJ2-5; d_call: .; v_call: TRBV5-1; cdr3_aa: CASSLEYPGETQYF; cdr3_nt: TGCGCCAGCAGCTTAGAATACCCCGGGGAGACCCAGTACTTC
clone_size: few; j_call: TRBJ2-3; d_call: .; v_call: TRBV9; cdr3_aa: CASSSELDTQYF; cdr3_nt: TGTGCCAGCAGCTCGGAGTTAGATACGCAGTATTTT
clone_size: few; j_call: TRBJ2-1; d_call: TRBD2; v_call: TRBV20-1; cdr3_aa: CSAFNLAGESYNEQFF; cdr3_nt: TGCAGTGCCTTCAACCTGGCGGGAGAGTCCTACAATGAGCAGTTCTTC
clone_size: many; j_call: TRBJ2-5; d_call: TRBD2; v_call: TRBV5-1; cdr3_aa: CASSLGTSGSGETQYF; cdr3_nt: TGCGCCAGCAGCTTGGGGACTAGCGGGAGCGGGGAGACCCAGTACTTC
clone_size: .; j_call: TRBJ1-5; d_call: TRBD1; v_call: TRBV12-3/TRBV12-4; cdr3_aa: CASSLGSGTGQPQHF; cdr3_nt: TGTGCCAGCAGTTTAGGGTCCGGGACAGGACAGCCCCAGCATTTT
clone_size: .; j_call: TRBJ2-1; d_call: TRBD1; v_call: TRBV5-4; cdr3_aa: CASSQDRDYGEQFF; cdr3_nt: TGTGCCAGCAGCCAGGACAGGGATTATGGTGAGCAGTTCTTC
clone_size: few; j_call: TRBJ2-7; d_call: TRBD1; v_call: TRBV20-1; cdr3_aa: CSASLGTAVSEQYF; cdr3_nt: TGCAGTGCTAGCCTGGGGACAGCAGTCTCCGAGCAGTACTTC